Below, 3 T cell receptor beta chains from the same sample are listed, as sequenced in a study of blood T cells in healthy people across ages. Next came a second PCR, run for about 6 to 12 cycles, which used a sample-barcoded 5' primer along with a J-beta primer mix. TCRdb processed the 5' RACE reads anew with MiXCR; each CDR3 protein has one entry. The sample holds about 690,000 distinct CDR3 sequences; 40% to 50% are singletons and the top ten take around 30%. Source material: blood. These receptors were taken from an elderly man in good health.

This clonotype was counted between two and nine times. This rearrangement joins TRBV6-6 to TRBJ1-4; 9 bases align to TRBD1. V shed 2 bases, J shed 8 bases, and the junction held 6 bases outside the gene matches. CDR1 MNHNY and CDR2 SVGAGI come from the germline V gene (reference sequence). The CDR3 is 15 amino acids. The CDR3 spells CASSYPGQGGEKLFF. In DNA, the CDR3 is TGTGCCAGCAGTTACCCGGGACAGGGTGGGGAAAAACTGTTTTTT.

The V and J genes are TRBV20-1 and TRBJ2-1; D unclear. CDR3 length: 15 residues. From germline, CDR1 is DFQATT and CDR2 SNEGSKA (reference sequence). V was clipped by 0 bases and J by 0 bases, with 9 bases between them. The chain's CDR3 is CSARDPTDSYNEQFF. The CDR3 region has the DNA TGCAGTGCTAGAGACCCCACCGACTCCTACAATGAGCAGTTCTTC.

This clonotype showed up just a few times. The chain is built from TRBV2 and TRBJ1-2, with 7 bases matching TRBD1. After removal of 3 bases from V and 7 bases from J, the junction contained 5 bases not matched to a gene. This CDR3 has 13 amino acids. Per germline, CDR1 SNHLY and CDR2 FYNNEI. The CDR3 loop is CASSDRGVSGYTF. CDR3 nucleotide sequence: TGTGCCAGCAGTGACAGGGGGGTATCTGGCTACACCTTC.